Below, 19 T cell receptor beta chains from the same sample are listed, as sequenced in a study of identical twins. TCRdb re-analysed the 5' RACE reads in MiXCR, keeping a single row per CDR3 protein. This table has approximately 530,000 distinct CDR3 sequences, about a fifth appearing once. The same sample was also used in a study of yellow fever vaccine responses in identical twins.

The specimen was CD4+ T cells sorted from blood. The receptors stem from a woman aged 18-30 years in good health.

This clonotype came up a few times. The CDR3 DNA reads as TGTGCCAGCAGTTACAGGACTAGCGGGAGCGGCAAAAACATTCAGTACTTC. This sequence encodes CASSYRTSGSGKNIQYF. The chain couples TRBV6-5 to TRBJ2-4; 13 nucleotides align to TRBD2. Losses at the gene ends were 2 bases for V and 3 bases for J; bases not matched to a gene: 4. The CDR3 is made up of 17 amino acids. The germline V gene has CDR1 MNHEY and CDR2 SVGAGI.

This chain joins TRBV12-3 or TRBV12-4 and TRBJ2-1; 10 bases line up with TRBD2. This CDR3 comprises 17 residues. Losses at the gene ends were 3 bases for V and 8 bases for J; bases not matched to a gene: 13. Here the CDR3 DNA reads TGTGCCAGCAGTTTTGGTCCGCTAGCGGGAGAGGGGGATGAGCAGTTCTTC. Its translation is CASSFGPLAGEGDEQFF.

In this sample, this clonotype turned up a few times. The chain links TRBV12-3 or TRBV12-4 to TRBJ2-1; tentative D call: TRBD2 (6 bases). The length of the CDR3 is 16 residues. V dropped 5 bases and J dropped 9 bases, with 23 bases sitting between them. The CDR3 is CASSRGGEGRIGEQFF. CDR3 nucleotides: TGTGCCAGCAGTAGAGGCGGGGAAGGGAGAATCGGTGAGCAGTTCTTC.

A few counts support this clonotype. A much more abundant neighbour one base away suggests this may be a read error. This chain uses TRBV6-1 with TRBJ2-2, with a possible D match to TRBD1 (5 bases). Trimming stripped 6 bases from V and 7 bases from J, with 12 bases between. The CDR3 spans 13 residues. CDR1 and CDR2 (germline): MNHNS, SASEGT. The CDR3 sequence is CASSRCRDGELFF. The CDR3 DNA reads TGTGCCAGCAGCCGATGCAGGGACGGGGAGCTGTTTTTT.

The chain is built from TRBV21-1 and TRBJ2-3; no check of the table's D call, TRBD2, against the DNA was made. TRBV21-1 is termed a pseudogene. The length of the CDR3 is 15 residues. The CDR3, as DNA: TGTGCCAGCAGCCCGGCGGCGGGGGGGCCAGATACGCAGTATTTT. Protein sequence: CASSPAAGGPDTQYF.

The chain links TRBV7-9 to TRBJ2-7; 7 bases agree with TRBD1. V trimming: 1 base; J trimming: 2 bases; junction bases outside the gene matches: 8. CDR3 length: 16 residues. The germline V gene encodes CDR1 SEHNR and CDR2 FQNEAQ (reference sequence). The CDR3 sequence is CASSLEDRRTAYEQYV. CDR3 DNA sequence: TGTGCCAGCAGCTTAGAGGACAGGCGAACAGCCTACGAGCAGTACGTC.

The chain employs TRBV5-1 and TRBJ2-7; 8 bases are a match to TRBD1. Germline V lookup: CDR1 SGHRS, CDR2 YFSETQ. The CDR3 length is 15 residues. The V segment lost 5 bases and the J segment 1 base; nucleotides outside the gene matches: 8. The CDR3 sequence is CASSGQGSISYEQYF. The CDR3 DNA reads TGCGCCAGCAGTGGACAGGGATCCATTTCCTACGAGCAGTACTTC.

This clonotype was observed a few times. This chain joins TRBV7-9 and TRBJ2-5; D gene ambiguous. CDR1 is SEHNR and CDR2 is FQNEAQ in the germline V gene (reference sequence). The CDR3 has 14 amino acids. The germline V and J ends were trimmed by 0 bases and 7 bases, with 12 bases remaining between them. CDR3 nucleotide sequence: TGTGCCAGCAGCTTAGCAGGCCCGACGGCGACCCAGTACTTC. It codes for CASSLAGPTATQYF. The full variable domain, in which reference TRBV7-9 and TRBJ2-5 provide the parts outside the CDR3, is DTGVSQNPRHKITKRGQNVTFRCDPISEHNRLYWYRQTLGQGPEFLTYFQNEAQLEKSRLLSDRFSAERPKGSFSTLEIQRTEQGDSAMYLCASSLAGPTATQYFGPGTRLLVL.

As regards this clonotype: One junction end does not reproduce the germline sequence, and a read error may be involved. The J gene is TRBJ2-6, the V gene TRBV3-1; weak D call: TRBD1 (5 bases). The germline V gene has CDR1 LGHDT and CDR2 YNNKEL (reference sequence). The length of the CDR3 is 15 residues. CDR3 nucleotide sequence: TGTGCCAGCTGCCAGCAGGGCTCTGTTGCCAACGTCCTGACTTTC. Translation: CASCQQGSVANVLTF.

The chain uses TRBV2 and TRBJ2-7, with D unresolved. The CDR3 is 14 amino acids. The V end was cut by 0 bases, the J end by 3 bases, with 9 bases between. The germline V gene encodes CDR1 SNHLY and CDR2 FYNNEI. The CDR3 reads CASSEAGLFYEQYF. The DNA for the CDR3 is TGTGCCAGCAGTGAAGCCGGCCTATTCTACGAGCAGTACTTC.

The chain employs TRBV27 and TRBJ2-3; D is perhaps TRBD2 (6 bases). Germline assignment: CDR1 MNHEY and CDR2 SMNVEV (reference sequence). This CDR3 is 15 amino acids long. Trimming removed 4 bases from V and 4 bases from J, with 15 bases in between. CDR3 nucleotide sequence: TGTGCCAGCAGTTCCCGACCCCTAGCGTCAGATACGCAGTATTTT. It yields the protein CASSSRPLASDTQYF.

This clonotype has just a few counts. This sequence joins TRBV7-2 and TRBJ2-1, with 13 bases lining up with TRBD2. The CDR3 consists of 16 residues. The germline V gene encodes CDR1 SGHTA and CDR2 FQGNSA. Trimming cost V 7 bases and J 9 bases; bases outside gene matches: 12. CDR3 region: CASTLLLAGGNTEQFF. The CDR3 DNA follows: TGTGCCAGCACCCTACTACTAGCGGGAGGGAATACTGAGCAGTTCTTC.

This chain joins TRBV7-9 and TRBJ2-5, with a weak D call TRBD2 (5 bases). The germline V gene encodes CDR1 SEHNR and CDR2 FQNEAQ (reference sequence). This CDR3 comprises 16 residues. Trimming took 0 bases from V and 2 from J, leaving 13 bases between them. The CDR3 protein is CASSLALLTTQETQYF. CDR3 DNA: TGTGCCAGCAGCTTAGCTCTTTTGACTACTCAAGAGACCCAGTACTTC.

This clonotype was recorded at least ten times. The CDR3, as DNA: TGTGCCAGCAGCCGCCAGGACACAGATACGCAGTATTTT. This sequence encodes CASSRQDTDTQYF. The chain carries TRBV3-1 and TRBJ2-3; D remains ambiguous. The V gene's germline CDR1 is LGHDT and CDR2 YNNKEL (reference sequence). The V and J ends lost 4 bases and 2 bases respectively, with 7 bases between them. This CDR3 is 13 amino acids long.

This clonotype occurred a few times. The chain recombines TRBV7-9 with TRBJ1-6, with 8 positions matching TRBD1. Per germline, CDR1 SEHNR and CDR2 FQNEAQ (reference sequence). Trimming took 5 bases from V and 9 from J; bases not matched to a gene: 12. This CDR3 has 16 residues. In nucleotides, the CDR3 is TGTGCCAGCAGCACAACTGGACAGGGAAGGGGTTCACCCCTCCACTTT. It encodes CASSTTGQGRGSPLHF. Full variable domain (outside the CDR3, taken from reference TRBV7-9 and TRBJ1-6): DTGVSQNPRHKITKRGQNVTFRCDPISEHNRLYWYRQTLGQGPEFLTYFQNEAQLEKSRLLSDRFSAERPKGSFSTLEIQRTEQGDSAMYLCASSTTGQGRGSPLHFGNGTRLTVT.

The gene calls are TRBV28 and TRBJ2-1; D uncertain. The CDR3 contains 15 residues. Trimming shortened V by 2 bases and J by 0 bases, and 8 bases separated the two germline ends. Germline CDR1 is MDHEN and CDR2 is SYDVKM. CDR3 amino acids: CASSLTAYSYNEQFF. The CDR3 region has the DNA TGTGCCAGCAGTTTAACAGCGTACTCCTACAATGAGCAGTTCTTC. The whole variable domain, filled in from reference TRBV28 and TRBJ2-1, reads DVKVTQSSRYLVKRTGEKVFLECVQDMDHENMFWYRQDPGLGLRLIYFSYDVKMKEKGDIPEGYSVSREKKERFSLILESASTNQTSMYLCASSLTAYSYNEQFFGPGTRLTVL.

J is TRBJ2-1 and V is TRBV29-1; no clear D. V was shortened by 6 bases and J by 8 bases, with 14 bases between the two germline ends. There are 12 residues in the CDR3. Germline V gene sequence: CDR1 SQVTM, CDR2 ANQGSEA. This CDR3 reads CSVAHFDDEQFF. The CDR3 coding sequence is TGCAGCGTGGCCCATTTTGACGATGAGCAGTTCTTC.

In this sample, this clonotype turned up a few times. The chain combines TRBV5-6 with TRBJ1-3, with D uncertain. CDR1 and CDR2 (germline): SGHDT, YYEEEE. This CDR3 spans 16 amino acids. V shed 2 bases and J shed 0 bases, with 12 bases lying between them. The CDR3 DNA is TGTGCCAGCAGCTTAGGCAGGAGGGACTCTGGAAACACCATATATTTT. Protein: CASSLGRRDSGNTIYF.

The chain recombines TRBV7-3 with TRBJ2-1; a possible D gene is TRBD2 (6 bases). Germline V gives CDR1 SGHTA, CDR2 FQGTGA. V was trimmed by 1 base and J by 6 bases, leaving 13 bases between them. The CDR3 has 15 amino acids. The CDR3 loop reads CASSLNGSVGNEQFF. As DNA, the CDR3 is TGTGCCAGCAGCTTAAACGGGAGTGTTGGCAATGAGCAGTTCTTC.